This T cell receptor (beta chain) was recorded in a study of T cells in Graves' hyperthyroidism and ophthalmopathy. Findings of the study overall: Most thyroid clonotypes with frequency above 0.001 were detected in blood.

Diagnostic decisions used clinical symptoms, serum thyroxine and TRAb, thyroid ultrasound and orbital computed tomography. An approximately 10 ml volume of fresh peripheral blood provided the PBMCs. The V segment lost 7 bases and the J segment 9 bases; nucleotides outside the gene matches: 11. CDR3 size: 14 residues. Germline CDR1 SNHLY, CDR2 FYNNEI. With respect to this clonotype: Its antigen is unknown. This may arise from a read error, as a much more abundant clone is one base away.

It was RNA transcripts that yielded the amplified TCR beta CDR3 regions. HTBI primers were employed in a first-round RT-PCR of the TCR CDR3. TCRdb passed the multiplex PCR reads through MiXCR, listing each CDR3 protein once. The data hold around 280,000 distinct CDR3 sequences, with around 13% observed a single time. V and J are TRBV2 and TRBJ2-7; 11 bases match TRBD1. Sequencing input: blood. The sequence derives from a woman aged 35 to 49 with Graves' hyperthyroidism. CDR3 coding DNA: TGTGCCAGCAATGTCGGACAGGGGGCATTTGGGCAGTACTTC. It codes for CASNVGQGAFGQYF.